This is a list of T cell receptor beta chains from one sample in a study of Ad26.COV2.S vaccination and SARS-CoV-2 variants. This table comes from immunoSEQ multiplex PCR, and its TCRdb copy is limited to in-frame clones, with some not included. The sample lists under 500,000 clones, roughly 90% occurring once. The sample consisted of peripheral blood, taken in a trial of Ad26.COV2.S vaccine versus placebo. The receptors stem from a person aged 18 to 65 who received the Ad26.COV2.S COVID-19 vaccine or a placebo. The CDR3 runs from the conserved cysteine through the conserved F or W.

j_call,v_call,cdr3_length,cdr3_aa
TRBJ2-1,TRBV18,13,CASSPGQGDEQFF
TRBJ1-4,TRBV6-5,14,CASSPAWANEKLFF
TRBJ2-2,TRBV15,14,CATSRVWGAGELFF
TRBJ2-7,TRBV9,14,CASSVAQRSYEQYF
TRBJ1-5,TRBV7-2,15,CASSQQGTDNQPQHF
TRBJ1-5,TRBV28,19,CASSRRGARVPIDNQPQHF
TRBJ2-6,TRBV18,17,CASSPGTGLYGANVLTF
TRBJ1-5,TRBV12-5,14,CASGLQGMNQPQHF
TRBJ1-2,TRBV19,13,CASSTAHNYGYTF
TRBJ1-3,TRBV29-1,15,CSVDPPWDRGNTIYF
TRBJ1-1,TRBV27,13,CASSLHGNTEAFF
TRBJ1-4,TRBV11-2,17,CASSLDVYGTGDEKLFF
TRBJ2-3,TRBV3-1/TRBV3-2,18,CASSQVSAGGWVIDTQYF
TRBJ2-2,TRBV10-2,15,CASSVGRGRGGELFF
TRBJ2-7,TRBV7-8,14,CASSLAWPSYEQYF
TRBJ1-2,TRBV3-1/TRBV3-2,12,CASSQGNYGYTF
TRBJ1-5,TRBV27,14,CASRRGDSNQPQHF
TRBJ1-1,TRBV5-8,16,CAETKGVGPSGTEAFF
TRBJ1-6,TRBV5-1,16,CASSIDGYPYNSPLHF
TRBJ2-5,TRBV14,14,CASSQTQGAETQYF
TRBJ2-3,TRBV19,15,CASSLVLRATDTQYF
TRBJ2-7,TRBV11-2,13,CASSLLGAYEQYF
TRBJ2-3,TRBV6-5,14,CASSYLGMTDTQYF
TRBJ2-7,TRBV9,16,CASSVAGGQWSYEQYF
TRBJ1-5,TRBV6-2/TRBV6-3,11,CASSNNQPQHF
TRBJ2-7,TRBV19,19,CASSARGTSGGGSSYEQYF
TRBJ1-4,TRBV30,14,CAWSVVASPEKLFF
TRBJ2-1,TRBV28,18,CASLSRGTSGGAYNEQFF
TRBJ2-2,TRBV7-7,16,CASSPPRDINHGELFF
TRBJ1-1,TRBV6-5,13,CASRTQGDTEAFF
TRBJ1-1,TRBV4-3,15,CASSQDTGANTEAFF